This T cell receptor beta chain was captured by sequencing in a study of memory CD4+ T cells and cytomegalovirus serostatus (dated by TCRdb to 2018 to 2020). About the study as a whole: The cohort included approximately 35 healthy adults from Belgium, of whom 9 were CMV seropositive and approximately 24 were CMV seronegative. CD4+ memory TCRbeta repertoires of a Belgian cohort with known cytomegalovirus serostatus were sequenced in order to replicate a published TCR-based CMV serostatus classifier. General study outcomes and caveats: For predicting CMV serostatus, the median bootstrapped AUC was approximately 0.95 using the original framework and roughly 0.92 using a US-trained random forest. Of 164 previously reported CMV-associated TCRbeta sequences, about 72 appeared in the CD4+ memory repertoires, each in one to five individuals. Only CD4+CD45RO+ memory cells were sequenced, unlike the original study, which covered naive and memory CD4+ and CD8+ populations. A median bootstrapped AUC of 0.95 with a 95% CI of 0.76-1.00 was achieved on the Belgian cohort by the original-framework classifier. Results were interpreted as suggesting that the CMV-associated TCR signature is largely present in the CD4+ memory repertoire.

V and J are truncated by 5 bases and 5 bases respectively, leaving an intervening sequence of 13 bases. CDR1 SGHTA and CDR2 FQGNSA were looked up in the germline V gene. The CDR3 contains 14 residues, cysteine and phenylalanine counted. The only DNA kept is the CDR3, 42 bases in frame from the first base. A FACSAria II was used to sort memory CD4+ T cells, defined as single viable CD3+CD4+CD8-CD45RO+ cells. To determine CMV serostatus, a Roche Elecsys assay was used that detects serum IgG against CMV pp150, pp28, p38 and p52. After thawing, total CD4+ T cells were enriched by positive selection with CD4 magnetic microbeads. The samples came from a different study that was designed specifically to examine the CD4+ T cell memory repertoire. Following standard operating procedures, peripheral blood mononuclear cells were isolated and cryopreserved, while serum was kept at -80 degrees C. CD3-PerCP (BW264/56), CD4-APC (RPA-T4), CD45RO-PE (UCHT1) and CD8-Pacific Orange (3B5) antibodies were used for staining, and non-viable cells were excluded with Sytox blue.

The Quick-DNA Microprep Kit was used to extract genomic DNA from the sorted cells. Amplification of TCRbeta DNA was done with the immunoSEQ hsTCRbeta kit, following the protocol from the manufacturer. An Illumina MiSeq instrument was used to sequence the TCRbeta libraries. Regarding the original processing steps: Following removal of out-of-frame sequences, roughly 2 million distinct TCRbeta sequences were retained, with an average of about 61,000 per individual. Each individual was scored according to the count of over 150 previously reported CMV-associated TCRbeta sequences and the total productive distinct TCRbeta count. A beta-binomial model was reimplemented in Python, and scikit-learn random forests with default parameters were trained on US cohort data. Classifier performance on the Belgian cohort was summarized as median AUC with percentile confidence intervals over 10,000 bootstrap iterations. TCRdb carries this immuneACCESS record with in-frame sequences only. Its versions omit some clonotypes, under half of them owing to an unresolved V gene in the studies checked, with the rest unexplained. V and J calls and clone size come straight from that table; D and trimming were deduced from the DNA. A total of some 59,000 clones appear in this sample, about 81% of them only once. Clones ranked in the top ten supply over 0.7% of the sample.

With respect to this clone: The target of this receptor is not known. No qualities accompany the bases; no much larger clone lies one base away.

The rearrangement joined TRBV7-2 to TRBJ2-4; TRBD2 is a weak D gene call, 6 bases matching. The origin of this receptor is an adult in good health and CMV-seronegative. The sequencing input was memory CD4+ T cells from blood. The CDR3: CASSPNWGENIQYF. The sequenced DNA is TGTGCCAGCAGCCCCAACTGGGGGGAAAACATTCAGTACTTC.